This is a list of T cell receptor beta chains from one sample in a study of cytomegalovirus exposure and HLA in healthy donors. Profiling relied on immunoSEQ multiplex PCR, and the TCRdb table lists in-frame clones only, not all of them. The sample includes about 150,000 clones, 60% to 85% of them seen just once. The sample comprised PBMCs. Receptors were obtained from a man between 40 and 49 years old in good health and CMV-seropositive. Each CDR3 is given with its conserved first and last residue. A D gene is named only where the DNA matches it firmly. Clone size appears in some rows only: once, few, many, or a class for an expanded clone.

abundance: -
j_gene: TRBJ2-7
d_gene: TRBD2
v_gene: TRBV7-8
CDR3aa: CASSPLAGVGYEQYF
CDR3nt: TGTGCCAGCAGCCCACTAGCGGGAGTCGGCTACGAGCAGTACTTC

abundance: -
j_gene: TRBJ2-7
d_gene: TRBD2
v_gene: TRBV7-6
CDR3aa: CASSPEAGPKYF
CDR3nt: TGTGCCAGCAGCCCGGAAGCGGGACCTAAGTACTTC

abundance: -
j_gene: TRBJ2-1
d_gene: TRBD1
v_gene: TRBV5-8
CDR3aa: CASSLGFGDSEQFF
CDR3nt: TGTGCCAGCAGCTTGGGATTCGGGGACAGTGAGCAGTTCTTC

abundance: few
j_gene: TRBJ2-1
d_gene: -
v_gene: TRBV28
CDR3aa: CASSFLFSVFF
CDR3nt: TGTGCCAGCAGTTTCCTCTTTTCCGTTTTCTTC

abundance: -
j_gene: TRBJ2-5
d_gene: -
v_gene: TRBV7-2
CDR3aa: CASSLEGREETQYF
CDR3nt: TGTGCCAGCAGCTTAGAGGGCAGGGAAGAGACCCAGTACTTC

abundance: few
j_gene: TRBJ1-5
d_gene: TRBD1
v_gene: TRBV5-1
CDR3aa: CASSSSGGGDQPQHF
CDR3nt: TGCGCCAGCAGCTCCTCAGGGGGCGGCGATCAGCCCCAGCATTTT

abundance: -
j_gene: TRBJ2-5
d_gene: TRBD1
v_gene: TRBV5-1
CDR3aa: CASSLQGETQYF
CDR3nt: TGCGCCAGCAGCTTACAGGGGGAGACCCAGTACTTC

abundance: few
j_gene: TRBJ2-2
d_gene: TRBD1
v_gene: TRBV28
CDR3aa: CASRTGVTGELFF
CDR3nt: TGTGCCAGCAGAACAGGGGTCACCGGGGAGCTGTTTTTT

abundance: -
j_gene: TRBJ2-3
d_gene: -
v_gene: TRBV5-1
CDR3aa: CASSFGQGSTDTQYF
CDR3nt: TGCGCCAGCAGCTTTGGGCAGGGGAGCACAGATACGCAGTATTTT

abundance: once
j_gene: TRBJ1-2
d_gene: TRBD1
v_gene: TRBV5-4
CDR3aa: CASSLPGQGKFGYTF
CDR3nt: TGTGCCAGCAGCTTACCGGGACAGGGGAAGTTTGGCTACACCTTC

abundance: -
j_gene: TRBJ2-7
d_gene: -
v_gene: TRBV15
CDR3aa: CATSRDSSYEQYF
CDR3nt: TGTGCCACCAGCAGGGACAGTTCCTACGAGCAGTACTTC